These 12 T cell receptor beta chains were sequenced from one sample in a study of T cell repertoires in cytomegalovirus infection (dated by TCRdb to 2018 to 2020). No antigen is known for these receptors. The treatment or condition label corresponds to: in vitro stimulation with specific CMV peptide epitopes to enrich CMV-specific T cells. TCRdb names Illumina HiSeq 1500 as the instrument used. The public reads were reanalyzed by TCRdb: fastp trimming at Q25, MiXCR alignment, in-frame beta chains only. Every CDR3 protein is listed once, alongside the most common genes and DNA of its rows. This sample gives 340,000 or so distinct CDR3 sequences in total; roughly 25% of them show up just once. Together, the top ten hold about 14% of the sample. Sequenced material: cultured PBMCs, taken from culture after CMV antigen stimulation. The receptors derive from a human donor in good health (CMV status not recorded). Some clones in this sample may be carry-over from other donors' samples.

This clonotype was counted ten times or more. The chain couples TRBV7-8 to TRBJ2-1; 7 positions match TRBD1. CDR1 SGHVS and CDR2 FQNEAQ come from the germline V gene. The CDR3 extends over 16 amino acids. V was clipped by 5 bases and J by 0 bases; unmatched bases: 7. The CDR3 sequence: CASSPGQVSSYNEQFF. The CDR3 DNA is TGTGCCAGCAGCCCTGGACAGGTTAGCTCCTACAATGAGCAGTTCTTC.

The chain has TRBV19 and TRBJ2-2, with 13 bases matching TRBD2. Per the germline V gene, CDR1 is LNHDA and CDR2 is SQIVND (reference sequence). The V gene end was trimmed by 4 bases and the J gene end by 0 bases; junction bases not matched to a gene: 2. The length of the CDR3 is 17 residues. The CDR3 coding sequence is TGTGCCAGTAGTACACTAGCGGGAGGGGCGAACACCGGGGAGCTGTTTTTT. Its translation: CASSTLAGGANTGELFF.

The chain couples TRBV7-2 to TRBJ2-3, with TRBD2 matching over 11 bases. Germline V gene sequence: CDR1 SGHTA, CDR2 FQGNSA. V shed 4 bases, J shed 0 bases, and the junction held 18 bases outside the gene matches. The CDR3 totals 21 residues. CDR3 DNA: TGTGCCAGCAGCTCCGAAGGTCTCACCGGGACTAGCGGTACTAGCACAGATACGCAGTATTTT. Its protein is CASSSEGLTGTSGTSTDTQYF.

The chain links TRBV25-1 to TRBJ1-2; D perhaps matches TRBD1 (6 bases). The CDR3 spans 15 residues. Trimming removed 3 bases at V and 3 bases at J, with 14 bases between. Germline V gives CDR1 MGHDK, CDR2 SYGVNS. CDR3: CASSEDSPRYYGYTF. Written as DNA, the CDR3 is TGTGCCAGCAGTGAGGACAGCCCAAGGTACTATGGCTACACCTTC.

V gene TRBV18 combines with J gene TRBJ1-1; TRBD1 agrees at 11 bases. The CDR3 spans 14 residues. Per the germline V gene, CDR1 is KGHSH and CDR2 is LQKENI. V shed 6 bases, J shed 4 bases, and the junction held 4 bases outside the gene matches. CDR3 sequence (DNA): TGTGCCAGCTCCTCCGGGACAGGGGGCACTGAAGCTTTCTTT. It encodes CASSSGTGGTEAFF.

The chain joins TRBV19 to TRBJ1-2; D is unresolved. The CDR3 spans 14 residues. Germline CDR1 LNHDA, CDR2 SQIVND (reference sequence). V shed 3 bases and J shed 2 bases, with 10 bases lying between them. Here the CDR3 reads CASSMDSGNYGYTF. In DNA form, the CDR3 reads TGTGCCAGTAGTATGGATTCAGGAAACTATGGCTACACCTTC.

This clonotype was detected many times. A clone one base away is much larger, so this may be a read error. The chain joins TRBV12-3 or TRBV12-4 to TRBJ2-3; D is undetermined. Trimming removed 6 bases from V and 2 bases from J, with 3 bases in between. The CDR3 has 11 amino acids. DNA for the CDR3: TGTGCCAGCAGCTCCACAGATACGCAGTATTTT. Protein sequence: CASSSTDTQYF.

Only a few counts were recorded for this clonotype. The chain is built from TRBV28 and TRBJ1-5; TRBD1 might be the D (5 bases). From germline, CDR1 is MDHEN and CDR2 SYDVKM. The CDR3 runs to 15 residues. V lost 7 bases and J lost 0, with 13 bases in between. The CDR3 region has the DNA TGTGCCAGCAAGCCGGGGCAGTTTAGCAATCAGCCCCAGCATTTT. Its translation is CASKPGQFSNQPQHF.

The sample holds many counts of this clonotype. The CDR3 spells CASTLRWQETQYF. CDR3 coding DNA: TGTGCCAGCACCCTCCGGTGGCAAGAGACCCAGTACTTC. This chain links TRBV7-2 with TRBJ2-5; D remains unclear. Trimming cost V 7 bases and J 2 bases, with 11 bases left between them. Germline V gene sequence: CDR1 SGHTA, CDR2 FQGNSA. The CDR3 consists of 13 residues.

The chain links TRBV20-1 to TRBJ1-5; 7 bases match TRBD1. Trimming cost V 6 bases and J 2 bases; bases outside gene matches: 7. The germline V gene encodes CDR1 DFQATT and CDR2 SNEGSKA (reference sequence). CDR3 length: 14 amino acids. CDR3 sequence reads: CSAGGALRNQPQHF. CDR3 DNA: TGCAGTGCAGGGGGCGCGCTTCGCAATCAGCCCCAGCATTTT.

V and J are TRBV19 and TRBJ2-3, with 8 bases aligning to TRBD2. CDR1 is LNHDA and CDR2 is SQIVND in the germline V gene (reference sequence). This CDR3 is built from 16 residues. The V and J ends lost 0 bases and 4 bases, in that order; junction bases with no gene match: 6. The CDR3 sequence is CASSIETGGRADTQYF. Written as DNA, the CDR3 is TGTGCCAGTAGTATAGAGACGGGAGGGCGCGCAGATACGCAGTATTTT.

In its sample, this clonotype was seen a few times. The chain employs TRBV11-3 and TRBJ2-1; D is perhaps TRBD2 (6 bases). Germline assignment: CDR1 SGHNT and CDR2 YENEEA. V gave up 6 bases and J gave up 5 bases, with 11 bases separating them. This CDR3 region has 13 residues. The CDR3 DNA follows: TGTGCCAGCAGGGGGGACTTCCACAATGAGCAGTTCTTC. Amino acids: CASRGDFHNEQFF.